These T cell receptor beta chains were read from a single sample in a study of CD8 T cells in Susac syndrome. One entry per CDR3 protein, called by TCRdb with MiXCR from the immunoSEQ multiplex PCR reads. Here the sample spans about 200,000 distinct CDR3 sequences, more than 90% being singletons. Sequencing input: CD4+ T cells from PBMCs. These receptors all come from a human donor with multiple sclerosis. The CDR3 runs from the conserved cysteine through the conserved F or W. Each record gives: CDR3 protein, CDR3 DNA, clone size, V gene, D gene, J gene. The D gene is left open where the match is weak. Size values are once, few and many counts, or a class for expanded clones, and some rows have none.

CDR3aa: CSASKRTSGRGDEQFF
CDR3nt: TGCAGTGCCTCGAAAAGGACTAGCGGGAGAGGCGATGAGCAGTTCTTC
abundance: .
v_gene: TRBV20-1
d_gene: TRBD2
j_gene: TRBJ2-1

CDR3aa: CSARLAGRTGELFF
CDR3nt: TGCAGTGCTAGACTAGCGGGACGGACCGGGGAGCTGTTTTTT
abundance: .
v_gene: TRBV20-1
d_gene: TRBD2
j_gene: TRBJ2-2

CDR3aa: CASSHVPGTSVDTQYF
CDR3nt: TGTGCCAGCAGCCATGTTCCAGGGACTAGTGTAGATACGCAGTATTTT
abundance: .
v_gene: TRBV3-1
d_gene: TRBD2
j_gene: TRBJ2-3

CDR3aa: CASSTGPGRDSPLHF
CDR3nt: TGTGCCAGCAGCACCGGACCAGGGAGAGATTCACCCCTCCACTTT
abundance: .
v_gene: TRBV13
d_gene: .
j_gene: TRBJ1-6

CDR3aa: CAWSVVRSPGYF
CDR3nt: TGTGCCTGGAGTGTAGTGCGGAGCCCAGGGTATTTT
abundance: .
v_gene: TRBV30
d_gene: .
j_gene: TRBJ2-3

CDR3aa: CASSSRGGSGNNEQFF
CDR3nt: TGTGCCAGCAGCTCCCGAGGCGGTAGCGGCAACAATGAGCAGTTCTTC
abundance: .
v_gene: TRBV7-8
d_gene: .
j_gene: TRBJ2-1

CDR3aa: CASSPMEGRWNTEAFF
CDR3nt: TGTGCCAGCTCACCAATGGAAGGACGGTGGAACACTGAAGCTTTCTTT
abundance: .
v_gene: TRBV18
d_gene: .
j_gene: TRBJ1-1

CDR3aa: CASSHPDSPYEQYF
CDR3nt: TGCGCCAGCAGTCATCCCGACAGCCCCTACGAGCAGTACTTC
abundance: .
v_gene: TRBV23-1
d_gene: .
j_gene: TRBJ2-7

CDR3aa: CASSVTGREADTQYF
CDR3nt: TGTGCCAGCAGCGTAACGGGGCGGGAGGCAGATACGCAGTATTTT
abundance: .
v_gene: TRBV9
d_gene: TRBD2
j_gene: TRBJ2-3

CDR3aa: CASSVARASEAFF
CDR3nt: TGTGCCAGCAGCGTAGCAAGGGCGTCTGAAGCTTTCTTT
abundance: .
v_gene: TRBV9
d_gene: .
j_gene: TRBJ1-1

CDR3aa: CASSFRQQNSNQPQHF
CDR3nt: TGTGCCAGTAGTTTCCGACAGCAGAATAGCAATCAGCCCCAGCATTTT
abundance: .
v_gene: TRBV19
d_gene: .
j_gene: TRBJ1-5

CDR3aa: CASRTTGELFF
CDR3nt: TGTGCCAGCAGAACGACCGGGGAGCTGTTTTTT
abundance: .
v_gene: TRBV27
d_gene: .
j_gene: TRBJ2-2

CDR3aa: CAWSPGGTVHEQYF
CDR3nt: TGTGCCTGGAGCCCTGGTGGAACAGTCCACGAGCAGTACTTC
abundance: .
v_gene: TRBV30
d_gene: .
j_gene: TRBJ2-7

CDR3aa: CSAGPDTQYF
CDR3nt: TGCAGTGCTGGACCAGATACGCAGTATTTT
abundance: .
v_gene: TRBV20-1
d_gene: .
j_gene: TRBJ2-3

CDR3aa: CASSRRLAGQETQYF
CDR3nt: TGTGCCAGCAGCCGAAGACTAGCGGGGCAAGAGACCCAGTACTTC
abundance: .
v_gene: TRBV3-1
d_gene: TRBD2
j_gene: TRBJ2-5

CDR3aa: CASSYQGSPQHF
CDR3nt: TGTGCCAGTTCCTACCAGGGATCGCCCCAGCATTTT
abundance: once
v_gene: TRBV28
d_gene: .
j_gene: TRBJ1-5

CDR3aa: CSAETASSYNEQFF
CDR3nt: TGCAGTGCTGAGACTGCAAGCTCCTACAATGAGCAGTTCTTC
abundance: .
v_gene: TRBV20-1
d_gene: .
j_gene: TRBJ2-1

CDR3aa: CASSLNDAGGYTF
CDR3nt: TGTGCCAGCAGTTTAAATGATGCGGGGGGCTACACCTTC
abundance: .
v_gene: TRBV27
d_gene: .
j_gene: TRBJ1-2

CDR3aa: CSASTGIYEQYF
CDR3nt: TGCAGTGCTAGTACGGGAATCTACGAGCAGTACTTC
abundance: .
v_gene: TRBV20-1
d_gene: .
j_gene: TRBJ2-7

CDR3aa: CASSFRGPGNTIYF
CDR3nt: TGTGCCAGCAGTTTTCGGGGTCCTGGAAACACCATATATTTT
abundance: .
v_gene: TRBV27
d_gene: .
j_gene: TRBJ1-3

CDR3aa: CSARTSRTDTEAFF
CDR3nt: TGCAGTGCCCGGACCTCAAGAACAGACACTGAAGCTTTCTTT
abundance: .
v_gene: TRBV20-1
d_gene: .
j_gene: TRBJ1-1

CDR3aa: CASSLAGAEGDTQYF
CDR3nt: TGTGCCAGCAGCTTAGCGGGGGCTGAGGGGGATACGCAGTATTTT
abundance: .
v_gene: TRBV7-3
d_gene: .
j_gene: TRBJ2-3

CDR3aa: CASRAGTGNTGELFF
CDR3nt: TGCGCCAGCAGGGCCGGGACAGGGAACACCGGGGAGCTGTTTTTT
abundance: once
v_gene: TRBV5-1
d_gene: TRBD1
j_gene: TRBJ2-2

CDR3aa: CASSYYSETQYF
CDR3nt: TGTGCCAGCAGCTACTACAGCGAAACCCAGTACTTC
abundance: .
v_gene: TRBV11-2
d_gene: .
j_gene: TRBJ2-5

CDR3aa: CSARDSTTDTQYF
CDR3nt: TGCAGTGCTAGGGACAGTACTACAGATACGCAGTATTTT
abundance: .
v_gene: TRBV20-1
d_gene: .
j_gene: TRBJ2-3

CDR3aa: CAWSPGYGGTEAFF
CDR3nt: TGTGCCTGGAGTCCAGGGTACGGTGGCACTGAAGCTTTCTTT
abundance: .
v_gene: TRBV30
d_gene: .
j_gene: TRBJ1-1

CDR3aa: CASSYSGRVYF
CDR3nt: TGTGCCAGCAGTTACTCAGGCAGGGTTTACTTC
abundance: .
v_gene: TRBV6-5
d_gene: .
j_gene: TRBJ2-7

CDR3aa: CASSLGTDTGELFF
CDR3nt: TGCGCCAGCAGCTTAGGGACAGACACCGGGGAGCTGTTTTTT
abundance: .
v_gene: TRBV5-1
d_gene: TRBD1
j_gene: TRBJ2-2

CDR3aa: CASSIGFEQFF
CDR3nt: TGTGCCAGTAGTATCGGGTTTGAGCAGTTCTTC
abundance: .
v_gene: TRBV19
d_gene: .
j_gene: TRBJ2-1

CDR3aa: CASSGAVNEQFF
CDR3nt: TGTGCCAGCAGCGGGGCCGTTAATGAGCAGTTCTTC
abundance: .
v_gene: TRBV6-5
d_gene: .
j_gene: TRBJ2-1

CDR3aa: CATSDLKGLLSPGGGAFF
CDR3nt: TGTGCCACCAGTGATTTAAAGGGTTTACTCAGTCCCGGCGGGGGAGCTTTCTTT
abundance: .
v_gene: TRBV24-1
d_gene: .
j_gene: TRBJ1-1

CDR3aa: CASSIPSNQPQHF
CDR3nt: TGTGCCAGTAGTATACCCAGCAATCAGCCCCAGCATTTT
abundance: .
v_gene: TRBV19
d_gene: .
j_gene: TRBJ1-5

CDR3aa: CSVSAGTGEQYF
CDR3nt: TGCAGCGTCTCAGCCGGGACCGGCGAGCAGTACTTC
abundance: .
v_gene: TRBV29-1
d_gene: .
j_gene: TRBJ2-7

CDR3aa: CASSSTAGVLFF
CDR3nt: TGTGCCAGCAGCTCCACTGCTGGGGTGCTGTTTTTT
abundance: once
v_gene: TRBV5-6
d_gene: .
j_gene: TRBJ2-2

CDR3aa: CATSGGETQYF
CDR3nt: TGTGCCACCAGCGGTGGGGAGACCCAGTACTTC
abundance: .
v_gene: TRBV24-1
d_gene: .
j_gene: TRBJ2-5

CDR3aa: CSAGLAGFEQYF
CDR3nt: TGCAGTGCGGGACTAGCGGGGTTCGAGCAGTACTTC
abundance: .
v_gene: TRBV20-1
d_gene: TRBD2
j_gene: TRBJ2-7

CDR3aa: CASSYGQGNYNEQFF
CDR3nt: TGTGCCAGCAGTTATGGGCAGGGGAACTACAATGAGCAGTTCTTC
abundance: .
v_gene: TRBV6-6
d_gene: .
j_gene: TRBJ2-1